The 30 T cell receptor beta chains below were found in one sample sequenced in a study of CD8 T cells in Susac syndrome. The authors reverse transcribed roughly 0.5 to 1 ug RNA with random hexamers. Using its own MiXCR run on the immunoSEQ multiplex PCR reads, TCRdb lists one record per CDR3 protein. The table has 170,000 or so distinct CDR3 sequences, roughly 95% seen once. Sequencing input: CD4+ T cells from PBMCs. All receptors derive from a human donor with Susac syndrome.

V is TRBV9 and J is TRBJ1-5; D is ambiguous. The CDR3 consists of 13 residues. The V gene lost 0 bases and the J gene lost 1 base, with 2 bases spanning the gap. The germline V gene has CDR1 SGDLS and CDR2 YYNGEE. Here the CDR3 reads CASSVVSNQPQHF. The CDR3 nucleotides are TGTGCCAGCAGCGTAGTGAGCAATCAGCCCCAGCATTTT.

The V call is TRBV12-3 or TRBV12-4, the J call TRBJ2-4; D gene unclear. The CDR3 extends over 12 amino acids. V gave up 4 bases and J gave up 7 bases, with 8 bases separating them. The CDR3 loop is CASSSSPNIQYF. In DNA form, the CDR3 reads TGTGCCAGCAGTTCGAGCCCCAACATTCAGTACTTC.

This chain uses TRBV28 with TRBJ2-7, with D hard to call. The length of the CDR3 is 16 residues. Germline V gene data show CDR1 as MDHEN and CDR2 as SYDVKM. Trimming cost V 4 bases and J 1 base, with 17 bases left between them. CDR3 sequence (DNA): TGTGCCAGCAGTTCTTCCCTGGTGCAGGAATCCTACGAGCAGTACTTC. Translated, it gives CASSSSLVQESYEQYF.

The rearrangement uses TRBV20-1 and TRBJ2-7; either TRBD1 or TRBD2 may supply D (5 bases each). Germline V gene sequence: CDR1 DFQATT, CDR2 SNEGSKA (reference sequence). Trimming pared 3 bases from V and 5 bases from J, leaving 8 bases between. The CDR3 consists of 11 residues. The CDR3 sequence is CSASRGHEQYF. The CDR3 nucleotides read TGCAGTGCTAGTCGGGGCCACGAGCAGTACTTC.

The V gene is TRBV15, the J gene TRBJ1-4, with D possibly matching TRBD1 (5 bases). The CDR3 runs to 14 residues. Germline CDR1 and CDR2: LNHNV and YYDKDF (reference sequence). V lost 0 bases, J lost 8 bases, and 10 bases lay in between. The chain's CDR3 is CATSRDRGEEKLFF. CDR3 in DNA: TGTGCCACCAGCAGAGATAGGGGAGAAGAAAAACTGTTTTTT. Using reference TRBV15 and TRBJ1-4 for the parts outside the CDR3, the full variable domain is DAMVIQNPRYQVTQFGKPVTLSCSQTLNHNVMYWYQQKSSQAPKLLFHYYDKDFNNEADTPDNFQSRRPNTSFCFLDIRSPGLGDTAMYLCATSRDRGEEKLFFGSGTQLSVL.

The rearrangement joins TRBV7-8 to TRBJ1-5; D is possibly TRBD1 (5 bases). Germline assignment: CDR1 SGHVS and CDR2 FQNEAQ. Trimming removed 5 bases at V and 6 bases at J, with 20 bases between. This CDR3 comprises 16 residues. The CDR3 reads CASSPPGGSVIQPQHF. CDR3 bases: TGTGCCAGCAGCCCCCCTGGGGGATCGGTGATTCAGCCCCAGCATTTT.

The CDR3 DNA follows: TGTGCCAGCAGTGCAGGGGGGACTTCTACTTCACCCCTCCACTTT. This gives the protein CASSAGGTSTSPLHF. The chain couples TRBV9 to TRBJ1-6; 7 positions match TRBD1. V was clipped by 5 bases and J by 9 bases; unmatched bases: 11. Germline V gene data show CDR1 as SGDLS and CDR2 as YYNGEE. This CDR3 spans 15 amino acids.

The chain recombines TRBV6-1 with TRBJ2-2; 12 bases are a match to TRBD2. CDR3 length equals 17 residues. CDR1 is MNHNS and CDR2 is SASEGT in the germline V gene. With 8 bases clipped from V and 4 bases from J, the junction kept 11 bases outside the gene matches. The CDR3 here is CASAKYGLAGLTGELFF. The CDR3 DNA is TGTGCCAGCGCAAAATACGGACTAGCGGGACTCACCGGGGAGCTGTTTTTT.

V gene TRBV4-2 combines with J gene TRBJ1-2; 7 nucleotides align to TRBD1. The V and J ends lost 1 base and 1 base, in that order; junction bases with no gene match: 9. From germline, CDR1 is LGHNA and CDR2 YNFKEQ. CDR3 length equals 17 residues. The CDR3 sequence: CASSQVVGTASNYGYTF. In nucleotides, the CDR3 is TGTGCCAGCAGCCAAGTCGTGGGGACAGCAAGTAACTATGGCTACACCTTC.

CDR3 in amino acids: CASSWQGPDTGELFF. The DNA of the CDR3 is TGTGCCAGCAGTTGGCAGGGCCCGGACACCGGGGAGCTGTTTTTT. The chain uses TRBV6-2 or TRBV6-3 and TRBJ2-2, with D possibly matching TRBD1 (5 bases). The germline V gene encodes CDR1 MNHEY and CDR2 SVGEGT. CDR3 length: 15 amino acids. V dropped 4 bases and J dropped 3 bases, with 12 bases sitting between them.

The chain employs TRBV15 and TRBJ2-1, with D unclear. The CDR3 has 14 amino acids. The germline gives CDR1 LNHNV, CDR2 YYDKDF (reference sequence). The V end lost 1 base, the J end lost 5 bases, and 9 bases lay between the germline ends. In nucleotides, the CDR3 is TGTGCCACCAGCAGAGGGGGAACAGACAATGAGCAGTTCTTC. Translated: CATSRGGTDNEQFF.

This chain links TRBV5-1 with TRBJ2-5; possibly TRBD1 for D (6 bases). CDR1 and CDR2 from the germline V gene are SGHRS and YFSETQ. Trimming left V 2 bases short and J 2 bases short, with 13 bases between. CDR3 length: 15 amino acids. CDR3 in amino acids: CASSFTGPPQETQYF. The CDR3 nucleotides read TGCGCCAGCAGCTTCACAGGGCCCCCTCAAGAGACCCAGTACTTC.

CDR3 in DNA: TGTGCCTGGAGTGTACAACAGGCTTCGAACATTCAGTACTTC. This sequence encodes CAWSVQQASNIQYF. The chain employs TRBV30 and TRBJ2-4; the D gene is possibly TRBD1 (5 bases). The CDR3 runs 14 residues. Germline assignment: CDR1 GTSNPN and CDR2 SVGIG (reference sequence). V lost 0 bases to trimming and J lost 7 bases, with 13 bases between them.

The genes are TRBV7-8 and TRBJ2-3; D unclear. The germline V and J ends were trimmed by 4 bases and 6 bases, with 8 bases remaining between them. Germline-derived CDR1 and CDR2 are SGHVS and FQNEAQ. The CDR3 length is 12 residues. The chain's CDR3 is CASSSNSDTQYF. The CDR3 DNA reads TGTGCCAGCAGCTCTAATTCCGATACGCAGTATTTT.

The count of this clonotype is one. The chain joins TRBV4-3 to TRBJ2-7, with TRBD2 identical over 8 bases. The CDR3 extends over 15 amino acids. Trimming cost V 4 bases and J 2 bases; bases outside gene matches: 7. Germline V gene lookup returns CDR1 LGHNA and CDR2 YSLEER. The CDR3 DNA is TGCGCCAGCAGCCCCTCGTTTAGCGGGGCCTACGAGCAGTACTTC. It translates to CASSPSFSGAYEQYF.

The chain combines TRBV7-6 with TRBJ2-7; no clear D gene. This CDR3 has 14 amino acids. Germline-derived CDR1 and CDR2 are SGHVS and FNYEAQ. V was cut by 0 bases and J by 4 bases, with 10 bases left in between. In DNA, the CDR3 is TGTGCCAGCAGCTTAGCATTCAGGAATTACGAGCAGTACTTC. Protein sequence: CASSLAFRNYEQYF.

This clonotype has a single count. The chain couples TRBV24-1 to TRBJ1-2, with D hard to call. The V and J ends lost 2 bases and 3 bases respectively, with 15 bases between them. This CDR3 region has 16 residues. Germline CDR1 reads KGHDR; CDR2 reads SFDVKD. The DNA for the CDR3 is TGTGCCACCAGTGATTCGTCGGTGAGGGAGCACTATGGCTACACCTTC. Its translation: CATSDSSVREHYGYTF.

The CDR3 region has the DNA TGTGCCACCAGTGACTTGACAGTTGGAGGGTTAGATACGCAGTATTTT. Amino acids: CATSDLTVGGLDTQYF. The chain carries TRBV24-1 and TRBJ2-3; tentatively, D is TRBD2 (6 bases). The CDR3 consists of 16 residues. Germline V gene sequence: CDR1 KGHDR, CDR2 SFDVKD. The V and J ends lost 4 bases and 5 bases respectively, with 18 bases between them.

The rearrangement joins TRBV2 to TRBJ2-3, with 7 nucleotides matching TRBD2. The CDR3 loop spans 15 amino acids. Germline CDR1 and CDR2: SNHLY and FYNNEI. With V trimmed by 5 bases and J by 2 bases, 7 bases remained unmatched. CDR3: CASSPSSGTTDTQYF. The CDR3 nucleotides read TGTGCCAGCAGTCCGTCTAGCGGTACCACAGATACGCAGTATTTT.

The chain has TRBV27 and TRBJ2-1, with D perhaps matching TRBD1 (6 bases). The CDR3 consists of 15 residues. Per the germline V gene, CDR1 is MNHEY and CDR2 is SMNVEV (reference sequence). Between the trimmed V and J ends, which lost 5 bases and 8 bases, there was a span of 19 bases. CDR3 protein: CASSPRQAPRDEQFF. CDR3 nucleotides: TGTGCCAGCAGTCCACGACAGGCTCCCAGGGATGAGCAGTTCTTC.

This chain joins TRBV5-1 and TRBJ2-6; tentatively, D is TRBD1 or TRBD2 (5 bases each). V shed 3 bases and J shed 0 bases, with 10 bases lying between them. Germline lookup yields CDR1 SGHRS and CDR2 YFSETQ. CDR3 length: 16 amino acids. CDR3 region: CASSWDDSSGANVLTF. The DNA of the CDR3 is TGCGCCAGCAGCTGGGACGATAGCTCTGGGGCCAACGTCCTGACTTTC.

This chain connects TRBV9 to TRBJ1-6, with 8 bases identical to TRBD1. The CDR3 has 16 amino acids. Germline V gene data show CDR1 as SGDLS and CDR2 as YYNGEE. With V trimmed by 4 bases and J by 9 bases, 12 bases remained unmatched. The CDR3 DNA sequence: TGTGCCAGCAGCCCCGGACAGGGTCGAAGTTCTTCACCCCTCCACTTT. This encodes CASSPGQGRSSSPLHF.

The chain recombines TRBV7-9 with TRBJ2-1, with TRBD2 identical over 10 bases. The junction had 3 bases not matched to a gene; V was cut back by 4 bases and J by 6 bases. CDR3 length: 14 residues. The germline gives CDR1 SEHNR, CDR2 FQNEAQ (reference sequence). The CDR3 spells CASSSSGSSNEQFF. For the CDR3, the DNA is TGTGCCAGCAGCTCTAGCGGGAGCAGCAATGAGCAGTTCTTC. Filled out from reference TRBV7-9 and TRBJ2-1, the complete variable domain reads DTGVSQNPRHKITKRGQNVTFRCDPISEHNRLYWYRQTLGQGPEFLTYFQNEAQLEKSRLLSDRFSAERPKGSFSTLEIQRTEQGDSAMYLCASSSSGSSNEQFFGPGTRLTVL.

The chain is built from TRBV7-8 and TRBJ2-3, with 10 bases identical to TRBD2. With 3 bases clipped from V and 7 bases from J, the junction kept 10 bases outside the gene matches. Germline V gene data show CDR1 as SGHVS and CDR2 as FQNEAQ. This CDR3 contains 16 residues. CDR3 DNA: TGTGCCAGCAGCTTTACGTATAGCGGGAGGTCGCATACGCAGTATTTT. Its translation: CASSFTYSGRSHTQYF.

The rearrangement joins TRBV7-2 to TRBJ2-5; possibly TRBD1 or TRBD2 for D (5 bases each). The germline CDR1 and CDR2 sequences are SGHTA and FQGNSA. V was pared by 3 bases and J by 7 bases, with 15 bases between. The CDR3 is 14 amino acids. CDR3 coding DNA: TGTGCCAGCAGCTTTCTCAGGGACGACGGGACCCAGTACTTC. As protein: CASSFLRDDGTQYF.

The rearrangement joins TRBV28 to TRBJ2-1; no clear D gene. This CDR3 contains 13 residues. V lost 6 bases and J 2 bases, leaving 8 bases between the germline ends. Germline CDR1 is MDHEN and CDR2 is SYDVKM. CDR3 nucleotides: TGTGCCAGCAGCGCTGGGACCTACAATGAGCAGTTCTTC. Translated: CASSAGTYNEQFF. Variable domain in full (rest from reference TRBV28 and TRBJ2-1): DVKVTQSSRYLVKRTGEKVFLECVQDMDHENMFWYRQDPGLGLRLIYFSYDVKMKEKGDIPEGYSVSREKKERFSLILESASTNQTSMYLCASSAGTYNEQFFGPGTRLTVL.

CDR3 bases: TGTGCCAGCAGAATAGAACCGGGACTAGCGAGCGATGAGCAGTTCTTC. Translated, it gives CASRIEPGLASDEQFF. The genes are TRBV5-6 and TRBJ2-1; 10 nucleotides match TRBD2. This CDR3 is 16 amino acids long. Germline assignment: CDR1 SGHDT and CDR2 YYEEEE. The V gene end was trimmed by 5 bases and the J gene end by 8 bases; junction bases not matched to a gene: 13.

The chain couples TRBV28 to TRBJ1-1; no firm D call. This CDR3 contains 11 residues. Germline lookup yields CDR1 MDHEN and CDR2 SYDVKM. Deletions cut 3 bases from V and 9 bases from J, with 8 bases between. The CDR3 coding sequence is TGTGCCAGCAGTTTCTCAGAAAAAGCTTTCTTT. It yields the protein CASSFSEKAFF.

This clonotype was counted between two and nine times. This sequence joins TRBV11-1 and TRBJ2-7; 8 bases agree with TRBD2. Germline trimming cut 2 bases from V and 0 bases from J; bases unmatched to any gene: 0. The CDR3 covers 14 residues. The V gene's germline CDR1 is SGHAT and CDR2 FQDESV (reference sequence). The CDR3 sequence: CASSLLAGSYEQYF. The CDR3 nucleotides are TGTGCCAGCAGCTTACTAGCGGGCTCCTACGAGCAGTACTTC.

The chain couples TRBV6-2 or TRBV6-3 to TRBJ1-5; D unresolved. This CDR3 comprises 16 residues. Per the germline V gene, CDR1 is MNHEY and CDR2 is SVGEGT. Trimming stripped 4 bases from V and 0 bases from J, with 13 bases between. The CDR3 DNA reads as TGTGCCAGCAGTTCTTCAGGACGTTATAGCAATCAGCCCCAGCATTTT. It encodes CASSSSGRYSNQPQHF.